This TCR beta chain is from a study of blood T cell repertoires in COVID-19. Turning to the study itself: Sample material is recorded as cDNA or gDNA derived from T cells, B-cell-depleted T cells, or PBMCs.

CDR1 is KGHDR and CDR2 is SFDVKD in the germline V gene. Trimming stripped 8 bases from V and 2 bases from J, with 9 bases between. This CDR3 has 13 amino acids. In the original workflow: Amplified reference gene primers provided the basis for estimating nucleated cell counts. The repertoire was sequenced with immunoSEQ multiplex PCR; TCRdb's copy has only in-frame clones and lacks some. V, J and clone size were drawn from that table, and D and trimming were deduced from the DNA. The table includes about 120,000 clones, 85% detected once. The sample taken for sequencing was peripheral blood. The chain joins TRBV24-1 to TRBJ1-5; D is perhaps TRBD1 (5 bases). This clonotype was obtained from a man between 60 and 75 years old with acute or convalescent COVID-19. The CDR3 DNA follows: TGTGCCACCACCGGAGGGGGCAATCAGCCCCAGCATTTT. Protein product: CATTGGGNQPQHF.